This is a list of T cell receptor beta chains from one sample in a study of cytomegalovirus exposure and HLA in healthy donors. The table came from immunoSEQ multiplex PCR; TCRdb's copy has only in-frame clones and leaves some out. This table has tens of thousands of clones, roughly 65% appearing once. Sample: PBMCs. These receptors were obtained from a male donor in good health and CMV-seropositive. The CDR3 runs from the conserved cysteine through the conserved F or W.

v_gene: TRBV4-2; CDR3aa: CASSQGPGQASGAFF
v_gene: TRBV4-1; CDR3aa: CASSQGGTEQYF
v_gene: TRBV29-1; CDR3aa: CSVGPHLRNTEAFF
v_gene: TRBV5-8; CDR3aa: CASSLQEGTDTQYF
v_gene: TRBV6-5; CDR3aa: CASSPRRQGSYEQYF
v_gene: TRBV5-1; CDR3aa: CASSLRGDEKLFF
v_gene: TRBV4-3; CDR3aa: CASSPTLAYNEQFF
v_gene: TRBV5-8; CDR3aa: CASSPQTGEAFF
v_gene: TRBV19; CDR3aa: CASSMFRGDNQPQHF
v_gene: TRBV6-1; CDR3aa: CASSERQGTFMNTEAFF
v_gene: TRBV4-3; CDR3aa: CASSQGQFLVGTDTQYF
v_gene: TRBV5-1; CDR3aa: CASSFSGGGEQYF
v_gene: TRBV5-1; CDR3aa: CASSSGDSSYEQYF
v_gene: TRBV5-1; CDR3aa: CASSLTWEFEQFF
v_gene: TRBV10-3; CDR3aa: CAISTGQSNQPQHF
v_gene: TRBV5-1; CDR3aa: CASSNQGNYGYTF
v_gene: TRBV2; CDR3aa: CASQVGTRTYEQYF
v_gene: TRBV18; CDR3aa: CASSPQGQGEKLFF
v_gene: TRBV5-1; CDR3aa: CASSPPGDSTEKLFF
v_gene: TRBV15; CDR3aa: CATSRARTGNTGELFF
v_gene: TRBV5-1; CDR3aa: CASSLLGRNTEAFF
v_gene: TRBV7-2; CDR3aa: CASSLGGGRNTIYF
v_gene: TRBV6-1; CDR3aa: CASQGGNTEAFF
v_gene: TRBV21-1; CDR3aa: CASSKRERGLLVVDEQFF
v_gene: TRBV27; CDR3aa: CASSLQAGYRETQYF
v_gene: TRBV5-4; CDR3aa: CASSPDAGGALTGELFF
v_gene: TRBV9; CDR3aa: CARRDLQYF
v_gene: TRBV5-5; CDR3aa: CASSLGGAGYEQFF
v_gene: TRBV6-5; CDR3aa: CASSYSITGVTGELFF
v_gene: TRBV6-1; CDR3aa: CASSGDGQLAGELFF
v_gene: TRBV27; CDR3aa: CASSPDRGWGETQYF
v_gene: TRBV30; CDR3aa: CAWSPSDARRWPQHF
v_gene: TRBV6-1; CDR3aa: CASSLQGGIEKLFF
v_gene: TRBV11-2; CDR3aa: CASSLGGAGEQETQYF
v_gene: TRBV5-6; CDR3aa: CASRILAGGPNEQFF
v_gene: TRBV5-1; CDR3aa: CASSLVWGRPGELFF
v_gene: TRBV9; CDR3aa: CASSQAAGGYTF
v_gene: TRBV5-6; CDR3aa: CASSVVLGQGSSGANVLTF
v_gene: TRBV6-1; CDR3aa: CASSTQVNTEAFF
v_gene: TRBV30; CDR3aa: CAWSDGMRSDEQFF
v_gene: TRBV19; CDR3aa: CASSIDRWDRSLYGYTF
v_gene: TRBV19; CDR3aa: CASSNSVHQPQHF
v_gene: TRBV27; CDR3aa: CASSLSGLAIEGTQYF
v_gene: TRBV10-2; CDR3aa: CASRVQGDTQYF
v_gene: TRBV10-3; CDR3aa: CAISEPTSPTDTQYF
v_gene: TRBV6-5; CDR3aa: CATGGFGGDTQYF
v_gene: TRBV7-9; CDR3aa: CASSLDQGAEGQYF
v_gene: TRBV7-7; CDR3aa: CASSSTPGLAGGEVF
v_gene: TRBV19; CDR3aa: CASRRPDNTDTQYF
v_gene: TRBV29-1; CDR3aa: CSVEEGQGKNIQYF
v_gene: TRBV5-1; CDR3aa: CASTVTSGVYEQYF
v_gene: TRBV5-1; CDR3aa: CASSRDSAAEQYF
v_gene: TRBV10-2; CDR3aa: CASSITSSYEQYF
v_gene: TRBV6-6; CDR3aa: CASSYEQTYYGYTF
v_gene: TRBV7-9; CDR3aa: CASSARGQDQPQHF
v_gene: TRBV10-1; CDR3aa: CASSDSGGAREQYF
v_gene: TRBV9; CDR3aa: CASGDRGDADTQYF
v_gene: TRBV5-6; CDR3aa: CASSLGEAGSYEQYF
v_gene: TRBV4-1; CDR3aa: CASSHARGGNMNTEAFF